This T cell receptor (beta chain) comes out of a study of blood T cell repertoires in COVID-19. Looking at the study overall: Sites in the United States, Italy and Spain provided acute and convalescent COVID-19 samples.

Under the authors' procedure: Scientists estimated how many nucleated cells there were by amplifying reference gene primers. The protocol was immunoSEQ multiplex PCR, while the TCRdb copy is restricted to in-frame clones and leaves out a portion. V and J calls and clone size follow that table, whereas D and trimming were derived from the DNA. The profile shows under 65,000 clones, 80% to 95% of them singletons. Material for sequencing was peripheral blood. This clonotype was sampled from a man over 45 with acute or convalescent COVID-19.

The CDR3 nucleotides are TGTGCCACCAGTGATCTCCCCCCTAGCGGGGGTTACAATGAGCAGTTCTTC. Its translation: CATSDLPPSGGYNEQFF. This chain joins TRBV24-1 and TRBJ2-1, with TRBD2 identical over 10 bases. Germline assignment: CDR1 KGHDR and CDR2 SFDVKD. This CDR3 contains 17 residues. V shed 3 bases, J shed 4 bases, and the junction held 8 bases outside the gene matches.